Each of the 6 T cell receptor beta chains below was sequenced from the same sample in a study of T cells in Graves' hyperthyroidism and ophthalmopathy. TCR beta CDR3 sequences were amplified from RNA transcripts. Primed by the HTBI set, a first-round RT-PCR was run on the TCR CDR3. TCRdb fed the multiplex PCR reads into MiXCR, producing one record per CDR3 protein. The table has about 640,000 distinct CDR3 sequences, about 14% seen once. Sample: blood. The receptor source for this set is a woman aged 45-59 years with Graves' ophthalmopathy.

This clonotype showed up many times. The chain is built from TRBV3-1 and TRBJ2-5; perhaps TRBD2 as D (6 bases). The CDR3 spans 16 residues. CDR1 is LGHDT and CDR2 is YNNKEL in the germline V gene (reference sequence). Deletions cut 1 base from V and 1 base from J, with 13 bases between. In nucleotides, the CDR3 is TGTGCCAGCAGCCAAGGGAGGGCTCTACCCCAAGAGACCCAGTACTTC. This codes for CASSQGRALPQETQYF.

This clonotype was recorded at least ten times. The genes are TRBV20-1 and TRBJ2-7, with TRBD1 matching 10 bases. The V segment lost 5 bases and the J segment 4 bases; nucleotides outside the gene matches: 5. This CDR3 is built from 13 residues. Germline V lookup: CDR1 DFQATT, CDR2 SNEGSKA (reference sequence). The CDR3 sequence: CSARTGGRYEQYF. The DNA for the CDR3 is TGCAGTGCTCGGACAGGGGGACGTTACGAGCAGTACTTC.

Comment on this clonotype: One base away lies a much larger clone, so this may be a sequencing read error. The J gene is TRBJ2-3, the V gene TRBV9, with a tentative D call TRBD2 (6 bases). Looked up from germline, CDR1 is SGDLS and CDR2 is YYNGEE. There are 15 residues in the CDR3. V was pared by 0 bases and J by 2 bases, with 10 bases between. This CDR3 is CASSVGGLSTDTQYF. The CDR3 coding sequence is TGTGCCAGCAGCGTAGGTGGACTATCCACAGATACGCAGTATTTT.

This clonotype came up many times. V and J are TRBV7-8 and TRBJ1-4; D not certain. V lost 5 bases and J 7 bases, leaving 20 bases between the germline ends. The CDR3 is made up of 16 amino acids. Looked up from germline, CDR1 is SGHVS and CDR2 is FQNEAQ. The CDR3 DNA is TGTGCCAGCAGCGCACGAACGGGCCACATGACTGAAAAACTGTTTTTT. This encodes CASSARTGHMTEKLFF.

A few counts support this clonotype. The chain uses TRBV7-8 and TRBJ2-4, with D possibly matching TRBD1 (5 bases). The V gene lost 5 bases and the J gene lost 3 bases, with 11 bases spanning the gap. CDR3 length equals 14 residues. Germline lookup yields CDR1 SGHVS and CDR2 FQNEAQ. The CDR3 here is CASSGRVNKNIQYF. The DNA for the CDR3 is TGTGCCAGCAGCGGCAGGGTAAACAAAAACATTCAGTACTTC.

This clonotype has only a few counts. The chain joins TRBV12-3 or TRBV12-4 to TRBJ2-2; 9 bases are a match to TRBD2. Germline trimming cut 6 bases from V and 1 base from J; bases unmatched to any gene: 12. The CDR3 is 18 residues long. For the CDR3, the DNA is TGTGCCAGCAGGGGGGATTTAGCGGGAGTAAAGAACACCGGGGAGCTGTTTTTT. Protein: CASRGDLAGVKNTGELFF.